This T cell receptor (beta chain) was sequenced for a study of cytomegalovirus exposure and HLA in healthy donors. Between the trimmed V and J ends, which lost 0 bases and 0 bases, there was a span of 5 bases. Germline V gene data show CDR1 as LGHNA and CDR2 as YSLEER. This CDR3 contains 14 residues. Points on this clone: Antigen unknown.

Study findings and constraints: Reports indicated that the classifier achieved high specificity and sensitivity in diagnosing cytomegalovirus status. For most TCR beta V segments, an earlier analysis put the productive rate at about 90% or about 30% of the time.

Primers included in the PCR were 60 Vbeta and 13 Jbeta primers. Using immunoSEQ multiplex PCR, the repertoire was profiled, and TCRdb retains in-frame clones only, with some absent. Here the sample table reports some 50,000 clones. The receptor was derived from a woman between 35 and 50 years old in good health and CMV-seronegative. Sample: PBMCs. This rearrangement joins TRBV4-3 to TRBJ1-1; D is unresolved. The CDR3, as DNA: TGCGCCAGCAGCCAAGACCAGATGAACACTGAAGCTTTCTTT. This translates into CASSQDQMNTEAFF.